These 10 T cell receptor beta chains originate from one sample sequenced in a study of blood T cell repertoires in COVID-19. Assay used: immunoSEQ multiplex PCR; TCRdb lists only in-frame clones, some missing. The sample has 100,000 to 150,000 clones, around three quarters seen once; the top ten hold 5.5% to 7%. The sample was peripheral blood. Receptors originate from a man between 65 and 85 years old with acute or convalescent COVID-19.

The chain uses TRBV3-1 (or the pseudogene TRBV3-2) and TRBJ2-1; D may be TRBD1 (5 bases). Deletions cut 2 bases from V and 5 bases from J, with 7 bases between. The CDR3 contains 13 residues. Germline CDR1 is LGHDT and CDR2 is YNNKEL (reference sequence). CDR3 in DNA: TGTGCCAGCAGCCAACAGACAGACAATGAGCAGTTCTTC. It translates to CASSQQTDNEQFF.

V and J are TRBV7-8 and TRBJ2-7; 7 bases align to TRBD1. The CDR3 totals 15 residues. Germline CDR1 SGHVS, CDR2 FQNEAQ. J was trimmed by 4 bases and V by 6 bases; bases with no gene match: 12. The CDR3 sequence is CASRSQGVLGYEQYF. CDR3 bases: TGTGCCAGCAGATCCCAGGGGGTACTTGGATACGAGCAGTACTTC.

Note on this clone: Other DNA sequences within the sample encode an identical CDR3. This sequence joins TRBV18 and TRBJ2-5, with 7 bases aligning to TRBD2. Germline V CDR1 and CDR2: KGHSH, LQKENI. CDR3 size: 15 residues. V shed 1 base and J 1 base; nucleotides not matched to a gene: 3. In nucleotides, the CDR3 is TGTGCCAGCTCACCACTCCAGCGGGGCCAAGAGACCCAGTACTTC. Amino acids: CASSPLQRGQETQYF.

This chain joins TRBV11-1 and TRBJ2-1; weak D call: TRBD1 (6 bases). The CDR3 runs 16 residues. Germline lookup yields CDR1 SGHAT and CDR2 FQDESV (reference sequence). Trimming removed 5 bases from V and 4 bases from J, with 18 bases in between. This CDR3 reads CASSPLPGQSYNEQFF. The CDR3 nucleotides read TGTGCCAGCAGCCCACTCCCTGGACAGTCTTACAATGAGCAGTTCTTC.

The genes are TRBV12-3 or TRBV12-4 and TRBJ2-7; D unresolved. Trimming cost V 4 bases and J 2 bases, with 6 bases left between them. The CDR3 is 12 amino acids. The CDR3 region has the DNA TGTGCCAGCAGTTCGGTGCCCTACGAGCAGTACTTC. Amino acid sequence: CASSSVPYEQYF.

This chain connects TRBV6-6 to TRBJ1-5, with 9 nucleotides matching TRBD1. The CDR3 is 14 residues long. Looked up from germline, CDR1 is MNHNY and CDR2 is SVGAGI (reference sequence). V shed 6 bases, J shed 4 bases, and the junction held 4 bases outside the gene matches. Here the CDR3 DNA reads TGTGCCAGCAGCGGACAGGGGACGAATCAGCCCCAGCATTTT. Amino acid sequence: CASSGQGTNQPQHF.

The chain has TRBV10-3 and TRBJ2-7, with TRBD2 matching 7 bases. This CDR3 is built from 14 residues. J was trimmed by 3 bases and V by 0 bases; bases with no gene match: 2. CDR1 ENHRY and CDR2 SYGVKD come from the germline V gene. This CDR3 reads CAISESGDYYEQYF. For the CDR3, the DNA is TGTGCCATCAGTGAGTCTGGGGACTACTACGAGCAGTACTTC.

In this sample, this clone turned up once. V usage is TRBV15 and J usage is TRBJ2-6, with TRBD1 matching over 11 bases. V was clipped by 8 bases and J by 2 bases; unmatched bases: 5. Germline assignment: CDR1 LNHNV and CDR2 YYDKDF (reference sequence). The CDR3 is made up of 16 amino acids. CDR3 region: CATGGTGGAGANVLTF. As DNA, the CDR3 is TGTGCCACCGGAGGGACAGGGGGGGCTGGGGCCAACGTCCTGACTTTC.

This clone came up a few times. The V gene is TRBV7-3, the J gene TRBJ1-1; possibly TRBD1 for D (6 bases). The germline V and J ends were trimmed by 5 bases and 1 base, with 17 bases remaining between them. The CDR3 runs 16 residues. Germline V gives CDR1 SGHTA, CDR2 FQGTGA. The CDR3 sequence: CASSLDRPAENTEAFF. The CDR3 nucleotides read TGTGCCAGCAGCCTTGACAGGCCCGCGGAGAACACTGAAGCTTTCTTT.

Written as DNA, the CDR3 is TGTGCCAGCAGGTACAGGGGGATCGGGGAGCTGTTTTTT. The encoded protein is CASRYRGIGELFF. The chain has TRBV12-3 or TRBV12-4 and TRBJ2-2; TRBD1 matches 8 bases. Unmatched junction bases numbered 4, after V lost 6 bases and J lost 7 bases. There are 13 residues in the CDR3.